This TCR beta chain came from a study of blood T cell repertoires in COVID-19. Study information: The United States, Italy and Spain provided the acute and convalescent COVID-19 samples. PBMCs, B-cell-depleted T cells, or T cells were the source of the cDNA or gDNA that made up the material.

Original analysis: Reference gene primer amplification yielded estimated nucleated cell counts. Clones were sequenced by immunoSEQ multiplex PCR, and TCRdb holds only the in-frame ones, with some missing. V, J and clone size derive from that table, while D and trimming were established from the DNA sequence. In the table there are about 350,000 clones, approximately 89% of which are singletons. The CDR3 totals 13 residues. Germline lookup yields CDR1 MRHNA and CDR2 SNTAGT. V lost 9 bases and J 9 bases, leaving 15 bases between the germline ends. Sequenced material: peripheral blood. This sequence originates from a woman aged 55-75 years with COVID-19, enrolled during active disease. The rearrangement uses TRBV6-4 and TRBJ1-6, with D unresolved. The CDR3 region has the DNA TGTGCCAGTTCTTTGAATGCGTTTTCACCCCTCCACTTT. Its protein is CASSLNAFSPLHF.